These T cell receptor beta chains were read from a single sample in a study of blood T cell repertoires in COVID-19. TCRdb's copy holds only in-frame clones and misses some; the assay was immunoSEQ multiplex PCR. The sample contains approximately 240,000 clones, 82% of which appear only once. The sample was peripheral blood. These receptors were obtained from an elderly woman with active or convalescent COVID-19. CDR3s include the opening cysteine and the closing phenylalanine or tryptophan. Each record gives: V gene, clone size, J gene, D gene, CDR3 DNA, CDR3 protein. A D gene is named only where the DNA matches it firmly. Clone size is not always given. Where it is, it says once, few, many or a class for expanded clones.

TRBV7-7	NA	TRBJ2-1	NA	TGTGCTAGCAGCCGGGGAAATTTCGATGAGCAGTTCTTC	CASSRGNFDEQFF
TRBV28	NA	TRBJ2-7	TRBD1	TGTGCCAGCAGTGCGGCCCGCGGGACAGGCTCCTACGAGCAGTACTTC	CASSAARGTGSYEQYF
TRBV27	NA	TRBJ1-2	TRBD1	TGTGCCAGCACGGAAAGCAGGGGGAACTATGGCTACACCTTC	CASTESRGNYGYTF
TRBV12-3/TRBV12-4	NA	TRBJ1-5	NA	TGTGCCAGCAGGCGGGAACGAGGTCAGCCCCAGCATTTT	CASRRERGQPQHF
TRBV15	few	TRBJ2-3	NA	TGTGCCACCAGCAGAGATCGAGTAAGTTTTGATACGCAGTATTTT	CATSRDRVSFDTQYF
TRBV5-1	few	TRBJ2-5	NA	TGCGCCAGCAGCTTGGGAGGGAGTTTAGAGACCCAGTACTTC	CASSLGGSLETQYF
TRBV25-1	NA	TRBJ1-2	NA	TGTGCCAGCAGTGCATTTGCCTTCAATCTCGGGGACTATGGCTACACCTTC	CASSAFAFNLGDYGYTF
TRBV5-1	NA	TRBJ1-2	TRBD1	TGCGCCAGCAGCTTGGCAGGGGGAACGTATGGCTACACCTTC	CASSLAGGTYGYTF
TRBV6-6	NA	TRBJ1-1	TRBD1	TGTGCCAGCACCGTCGGACAGGCATGGGTGAACACTGAAGCTTTCTTT	CASTVGQAWVNTEAFF
TRBV20-1	few	TRBJ2-2	TRBD2	TGCAGTGCTAGTAACCGGGGGGGACTCACCGGGGAGCTGTTTTTT	CSASNRGGLTGELFF
TRBV5-1	NA	TRBJ1-1	TRBD1	TGCGCCAGCAGCTTGTACAGGGGTAGCACTGAAGCTTTCTTT	CASSLYRGSTEAFF
TRBV6-5	NA	TRBJ1-5	NA	TGTGCCAGCAGAGACAGTAACAATCAGCCCCAGCATTTT	CASRDSNNQPQHF
TRBV11-2	NA	TRBJ2-1	TRBD2	TGTGCCAGCAGCTTAACCCGGGGTAGCGGGAGGTACAATGAGCAGTTCTTC	CASSLTRGSGRYNEQFF
TRBV28	NA	TRBJ2-7	TRBD1	TGTGCCAGCAGTTTTCACGGGACAGGGAAAGTGGGAGAGCAGTACTTC	CASSFHGTGKVGEQYF